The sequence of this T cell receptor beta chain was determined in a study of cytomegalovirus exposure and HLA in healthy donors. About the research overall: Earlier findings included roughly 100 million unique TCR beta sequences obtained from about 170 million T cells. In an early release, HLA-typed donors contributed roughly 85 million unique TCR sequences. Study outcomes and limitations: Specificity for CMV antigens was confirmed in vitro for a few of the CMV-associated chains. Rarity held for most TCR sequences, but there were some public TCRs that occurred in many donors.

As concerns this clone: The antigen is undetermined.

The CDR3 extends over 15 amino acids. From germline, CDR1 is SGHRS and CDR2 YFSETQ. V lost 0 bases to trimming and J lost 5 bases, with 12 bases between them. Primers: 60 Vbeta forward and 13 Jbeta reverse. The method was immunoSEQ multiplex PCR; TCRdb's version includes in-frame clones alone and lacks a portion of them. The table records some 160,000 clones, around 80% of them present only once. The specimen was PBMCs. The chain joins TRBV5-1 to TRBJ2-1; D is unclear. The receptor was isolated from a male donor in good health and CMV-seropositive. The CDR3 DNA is TGCGCCAGCAGCTTGGTAGCCAACTTAAACAATGAGCAGTTCTTC. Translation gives CASSLVANLNNEQFF. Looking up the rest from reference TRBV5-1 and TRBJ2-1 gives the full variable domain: KAGVTQTPRYLIKTRGQQVTLSCSPISGHRSVSWYQQTPGQGLQFLFEYFSETQRNKGNFPGRFSGRQFSNSRSEMNVSTLELGDSALYLCASSLVANLNNEQFFGPGTRLTVL.